This TCR beta chain emerged from a study of cytomegalovirus exposure and HLA in healthy donors. The PCR ran on 60 Vbeta and 13 Jbeta primers. The method was immunoSEQ multiplex PCR; TCRdb's version includes in-frame clones alone and lacks a portion of them. The data show tens of thousands of clones, and the top ten clones hold more than 5.5%. For this clone: Its antigen is undetermined.

V lost 1 base and J lost 0, with 11 bases in between. This CDR3 contains 16 residues. Looked up from germline, CDR1 is MNHEY and CDR2 is SVGAGI. Points from the study as a whole: Among the most significant clusters, several appeared linked to common viral pathogens in a later analysis. The CMV antigen specificity of three CMV-associated chains was confirmed through in vitro analysis.

This clonotype was obtained from a girl between 5 and 17 years old in good health and CMV-seropositive. The rearrangement joins TRBV6-5 to TRBJ2-3; D is uncertain. Input material: PBMCs. The DNA for the CDR3 is TGTGCCAGCAGTTACTACGGAGTATCTAGCACAGATACGCAGTATTTT. Translation gives CASSYYGVSSTDTQYF.